Described below is a single T cell receptor beta chain sequence and its context. Produced via immunoSEQ multiplex PCR; TCRdb's table is partial and in-frame only. The sample has about 270,000 clones, 80% to 90% seen once. This entry comes from a study of blood T cell repertoires in COVID-19. Individuals drawn from under 30 US areas were about 18 to 95 years old. The CDR3 covers 15 residues. The V gene's germline CDR1 is LGHDT and CDR2 YNNKEL (reference sequence). Trimming shortened V by 1 base and J by 7 bases, and 16 bases separated the two germline ends. V gene TRBV3-1 (or the pseudogene TRBV3-2) combines with J gene TRBJ2-5; a possible D gene is TRBD2 (7 bases). The sequencing input was PBMCs or T cells enriched from blood (not recorded which). The origin of this receptor is a woman aged 18-29 years who had recovered from COVID-19. CDR3 residues: CASSQGRGAWGTQYF. The CDR3 region has the DNA TGTGCCAGCAGCCAAGGACGGGGGGCTTGGGGGACCCAGTACTTC.